This T cell receptor (beta chain) was captured in a study of TIL therapy for anti-PD-1-resistant metastatic lung cancer. Overall study: Most patients had lung adenocarcinoma; several tumors were EGFR-mutant, two ALK-rearranged; half smoked currently or formerly. Tumors carried a median approximately 1.6 non-synonymous mutations per megabase.

Trimming removed 1 base at V and 1 base at J, with 10 bases between. Germline assignment: CDR1 LGHDT and CDR2 YNNKEL (reference sequence). The CDR3 length is 15 residues. This was the immunoSEQ v3 assay. Libraries were sequenced to around 2 million read pairs (survey) or roughly 5-6.5 million (deep). Profiling relied on immunoSEQ multiplex PCR, and the TCRdb table lists in-frame clones only, not all of them. The data hold under 70,000 clones, with about nine tenths observed a single time. Time point reported: pre-treatment sample, taken before nivolumab and TIL therapy. This sequence originates from a person aged 25-79 years with non-small cell lung cancer. The sequences come from blood, collected at baseline. V and J are TRBV3-1 (or the pseudogene TRBV3-2) and TRBJ1-1; D is possibly TRBD1 (5 bases). The CDR3 DNA follows: TGTGCCAGCAGCCAAGGGGGCCCGGGGAACACTGAAGCTTTCTTT. This gives the protein CASSQGGPGNTEAFF.